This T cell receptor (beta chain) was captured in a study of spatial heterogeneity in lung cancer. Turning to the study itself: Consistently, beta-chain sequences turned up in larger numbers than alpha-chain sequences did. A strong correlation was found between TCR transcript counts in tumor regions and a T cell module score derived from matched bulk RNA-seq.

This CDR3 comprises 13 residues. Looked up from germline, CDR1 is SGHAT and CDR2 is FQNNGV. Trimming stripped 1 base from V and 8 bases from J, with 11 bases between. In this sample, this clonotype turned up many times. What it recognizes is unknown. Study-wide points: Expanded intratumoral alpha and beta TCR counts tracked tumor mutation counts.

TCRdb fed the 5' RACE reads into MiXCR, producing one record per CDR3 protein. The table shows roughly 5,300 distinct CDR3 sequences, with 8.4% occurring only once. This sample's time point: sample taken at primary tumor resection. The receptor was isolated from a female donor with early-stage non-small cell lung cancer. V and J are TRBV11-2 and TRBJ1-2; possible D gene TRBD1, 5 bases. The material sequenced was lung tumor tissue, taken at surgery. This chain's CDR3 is CASSLGQGEGYTF. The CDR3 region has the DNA TGTGCCAGCAGCTTAGGTCAGGGTGAAGGCTACACCTTC. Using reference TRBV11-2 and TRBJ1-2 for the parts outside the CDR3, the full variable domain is EAGVAQSPRYKIIEKRQSVAFWCNPISGHATLYWYQQILGQGPKLLIQFQNNGVVDDSQLPKDRFSAERLKGVDSTLKIQPAKLEDSAVYLCASSLGQGEGYTFGSGTRLTVV.